This T cell receptor (beta chain) is from a study of T and B cells in COVID-19 patients. At the level of the study: Blood was sampled from COVID-19 patients who were either actively infected or recovered. Recovered patients mostly had mild to moderate COVID-19 managed as outpatients. Findings and caveats of the study: Clonality of TRB repertoires was high in active COVID-19; recovery brought above-healthy diversity and richness. Few blood samples existed from mildly ill patients during symptoms or early in severe cases.

BIOMED2 TRB-A/B primer pools were used in multiplex TRB PCR. TCRdb called the multiplex PCR reads again in MiXCR, with one record for every CDR3 protein. This sample has around 9,000 distinct CDR3 sequences, with about 32% found just once. From blood, about 250-500 ng of genomic DNA served as TRB template. This clonotype is medium-sized by share. What it recognizes is unknown. The receptor was isolated from a human donor who had recovered from COVID-19. Sequencing used blood.

This CDR3 reads CASSFNRGTDTQYF. DNA of the CDR3: TGTGCCAGCAGTTTCAACAGGGGCACAGATACGCAGTATTTT. The chain couples TRBV6-5 to TRBJ2-3, with D possibly being TRBD1 (6 bases). Trimming took off 4 bases at V and 1 base at J, with 9 bases between the two ends. CDR1 MNHEY and CDR2 SVGAGI come from the germline V gene. The CDR3 has 14 amino acids.